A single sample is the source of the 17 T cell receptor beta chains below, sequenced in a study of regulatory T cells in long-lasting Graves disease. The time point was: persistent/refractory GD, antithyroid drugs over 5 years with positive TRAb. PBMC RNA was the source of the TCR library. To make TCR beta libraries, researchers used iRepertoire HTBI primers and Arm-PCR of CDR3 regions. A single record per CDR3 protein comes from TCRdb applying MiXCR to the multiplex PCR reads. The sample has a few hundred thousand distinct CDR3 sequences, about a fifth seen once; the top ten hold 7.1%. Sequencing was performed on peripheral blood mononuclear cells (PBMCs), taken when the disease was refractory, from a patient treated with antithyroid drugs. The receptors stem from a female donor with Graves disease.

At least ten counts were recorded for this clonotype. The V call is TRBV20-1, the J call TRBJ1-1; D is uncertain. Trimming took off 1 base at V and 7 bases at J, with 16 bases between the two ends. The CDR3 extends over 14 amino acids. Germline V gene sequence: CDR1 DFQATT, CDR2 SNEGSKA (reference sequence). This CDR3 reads CSARAAYREREAFF. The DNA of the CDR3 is TGCAGTGCTAGAGCCGCTTACCGGGAACGTGAAGCTTTCTTT.

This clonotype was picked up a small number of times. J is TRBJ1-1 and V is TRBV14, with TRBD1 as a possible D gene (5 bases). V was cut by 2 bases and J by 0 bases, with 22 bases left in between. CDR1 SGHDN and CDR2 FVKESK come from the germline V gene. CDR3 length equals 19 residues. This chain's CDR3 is CASSQPSFRVGVMNTEAFF. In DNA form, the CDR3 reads TGTGCCAGCAGCCAACCCTCTTTCAGGGTCGGGGTAATGAACACTGAAGCTTTCTTT.

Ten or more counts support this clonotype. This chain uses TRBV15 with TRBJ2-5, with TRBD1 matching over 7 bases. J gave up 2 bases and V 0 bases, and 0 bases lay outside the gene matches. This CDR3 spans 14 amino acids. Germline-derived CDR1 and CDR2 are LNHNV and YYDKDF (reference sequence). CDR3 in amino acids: CATSRDRGQETQYF. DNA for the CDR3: TGTGCCACCAGCAGAGACAGGGGGCAAGAGACCCAGTACTTC.

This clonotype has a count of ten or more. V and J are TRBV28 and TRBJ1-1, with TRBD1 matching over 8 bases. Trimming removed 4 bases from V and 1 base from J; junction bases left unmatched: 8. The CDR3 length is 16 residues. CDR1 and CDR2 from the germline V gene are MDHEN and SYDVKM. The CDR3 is CASSSPEGQGNTEAFF. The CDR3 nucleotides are TGTGCCAGCAGTTCCCCTGAAGGACAGGGGAACACTGAAGCTTTCTTT.

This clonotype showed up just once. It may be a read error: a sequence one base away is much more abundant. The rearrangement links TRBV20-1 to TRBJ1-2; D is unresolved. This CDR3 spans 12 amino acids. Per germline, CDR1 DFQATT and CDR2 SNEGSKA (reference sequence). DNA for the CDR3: TGCAGTACTAGGGTCTGGGATCAAGGCTACACCTTC. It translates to CSTRVWDQGYTF.

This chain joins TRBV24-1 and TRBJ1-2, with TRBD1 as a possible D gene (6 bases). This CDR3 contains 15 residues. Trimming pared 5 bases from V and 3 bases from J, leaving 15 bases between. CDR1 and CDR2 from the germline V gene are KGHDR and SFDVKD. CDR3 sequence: CATSAASGGDYGYTF. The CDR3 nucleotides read TGTGCCACCAGTGCCGCTTCGGGGGGCGACTATGGCTACACCTTC.

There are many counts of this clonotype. CDR3 sequence reads: CASSLNRVAEQYF. The DNA of the CDR3 is TGTGCCAGCAGCCTTAACAGGGTCGCCGAGCAGTACTTC. The gene calls are TRBV11-2 and TRBJ2-7; perhaps TRBD1 as D (6 bases). The V gene lost 5 bases and the J gene lost 6 bases, with 14 bases spanning the gap. Germline CDR1 is SGHAT and CDR2 is FQNNGV. CDR3 length: 13 amino acids. Combining the CDR3 with reference TRBV11-2 and TRBJ2-7 gives the whole variable domain EAGVAQSPRYKIIEKRQSVAFWCNPISGHATLYWYQQILGQGPKLLIQFQNNGVVDDSQLPKDRFSAERLKGVDSTLKIQPAKLEDSAVYLCASSLNRVAEQYFGPGTRLTVT.

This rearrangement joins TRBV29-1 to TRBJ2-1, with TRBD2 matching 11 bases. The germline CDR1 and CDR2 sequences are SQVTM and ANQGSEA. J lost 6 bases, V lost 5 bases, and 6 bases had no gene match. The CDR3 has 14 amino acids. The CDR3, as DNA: TGCAGCGTTCAGGGACTAGCGGCTCTCAATGAGCAGTTCTTC. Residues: CSVQGLAALNEQFF.

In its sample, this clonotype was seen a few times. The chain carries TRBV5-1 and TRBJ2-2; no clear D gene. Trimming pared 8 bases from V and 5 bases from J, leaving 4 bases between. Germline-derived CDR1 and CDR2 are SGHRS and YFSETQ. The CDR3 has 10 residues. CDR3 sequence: CARSTGELFF. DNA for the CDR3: TGCGCCAGAAGTACCGGGGAGCTGTTTTTT.

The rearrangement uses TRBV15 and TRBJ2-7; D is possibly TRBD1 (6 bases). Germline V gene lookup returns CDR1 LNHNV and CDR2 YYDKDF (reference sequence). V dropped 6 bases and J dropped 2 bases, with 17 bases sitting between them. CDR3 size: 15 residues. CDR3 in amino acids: CATRAEGNRAYEQYF. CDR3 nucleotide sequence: TGTGCCACCAGAGCAGAGGGGAACAGGGCCTACGAGCAGTACTTC.

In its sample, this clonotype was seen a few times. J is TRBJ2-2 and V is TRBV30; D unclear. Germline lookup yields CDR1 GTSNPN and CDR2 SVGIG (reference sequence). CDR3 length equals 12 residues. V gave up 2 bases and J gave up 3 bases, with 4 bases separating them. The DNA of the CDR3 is TGTGCCTGGAGTCTATACACCGGGGAGCTGTTTTTT. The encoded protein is CAWSLYTGELFF.

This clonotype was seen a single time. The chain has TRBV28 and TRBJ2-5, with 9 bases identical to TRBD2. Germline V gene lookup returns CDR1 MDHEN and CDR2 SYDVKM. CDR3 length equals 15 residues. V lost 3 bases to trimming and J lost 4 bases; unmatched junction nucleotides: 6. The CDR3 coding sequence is TGTGCCAGCAGTTTGGCTAGCGGGATTCCAGAGACCCAGTACTTC. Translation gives CASSLASGIPETQYF.

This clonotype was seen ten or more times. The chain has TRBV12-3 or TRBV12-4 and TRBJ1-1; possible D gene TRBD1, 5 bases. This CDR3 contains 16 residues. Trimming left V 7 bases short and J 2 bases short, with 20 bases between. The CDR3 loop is CASISVAGHLNTEAFF. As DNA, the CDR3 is TGTGCCAGCATATCCGTTGCCGGACACCTTAACACTGAAGCTTTCTTT.

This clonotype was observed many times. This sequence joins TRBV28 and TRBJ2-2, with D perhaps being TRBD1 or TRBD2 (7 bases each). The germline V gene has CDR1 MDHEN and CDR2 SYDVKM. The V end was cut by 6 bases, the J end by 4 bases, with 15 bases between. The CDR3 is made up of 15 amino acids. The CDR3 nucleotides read TGTGCCAGCAGGTCTACAGGGGAGGGCACCGGGGAGCTGTTTTTT. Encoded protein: CASRSTGEGTGELFF. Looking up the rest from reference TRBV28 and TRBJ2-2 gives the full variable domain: DVKVTQSSRYLVKRTGEKVFLECVQDMDHENMFWYRQDPGLGLRLIYFSYDVKMKEKGDIPEGYSVSREKKERFSLILESASTNQTSMYLCASRSTGEGTGELFFGEGSRLTVL.

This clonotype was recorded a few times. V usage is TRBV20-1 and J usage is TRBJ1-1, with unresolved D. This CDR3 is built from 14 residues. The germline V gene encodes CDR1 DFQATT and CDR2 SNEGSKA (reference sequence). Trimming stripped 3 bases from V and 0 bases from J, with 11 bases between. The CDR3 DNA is TGCAGTGCTAGTGATACGGCCATGAACACTGAAGCTTTCTTT. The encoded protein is CSASDTAMNTEAFF.

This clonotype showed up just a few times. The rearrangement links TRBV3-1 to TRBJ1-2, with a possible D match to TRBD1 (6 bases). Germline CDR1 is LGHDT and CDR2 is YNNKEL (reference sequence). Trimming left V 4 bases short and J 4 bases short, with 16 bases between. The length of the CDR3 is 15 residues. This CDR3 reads CASSRNGGAGYGYTF. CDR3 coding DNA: TGTGCCAGCAGCCGAAACGGGGGCGCCGGCTATGGCTACACCTTC.

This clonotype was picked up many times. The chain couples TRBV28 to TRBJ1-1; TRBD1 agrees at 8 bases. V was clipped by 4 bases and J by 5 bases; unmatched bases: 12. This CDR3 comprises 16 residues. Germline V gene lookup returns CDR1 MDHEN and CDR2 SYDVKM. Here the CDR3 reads CASSSQGARRETEAFF. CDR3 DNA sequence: TGTGCCAGCAGTTCCCAGGGGGCGCGAAGAGAAACTGAAGCTTTCTTT.